This is a list of T cell receptor beta chains from one sample in a study of T cells in Graves' hyperthyroidism and ophthalmopathy. TCRdb re-called the multiplex PCR reads with MiXCR, one entry per CDR3 protein. The data show about 59,000 distinct CDR3 sequences, with roughly 50% seen just once and approximately 3.4% held by the top ten. The material sequenced was blood. The receptors were sampled from a woman aged 55-75 years with Graves' ophthalmopathy. The conserved cysteine and the conserved F or W are not part of the CDR3 here.

j_call v_call cdr3_aa
TRBJ2-3 TRBV3-1 ASSPQGDTQY
TRBJ2-5 TRBV6-2/TRBV6-3 ASSQGADTGETQY
TRBJ2-1 TRBV19 ASSMGLADYNEQF
TRBJ2-7 TRBV6-5 ASSDLPGTVPYEQY
TRBJ2-7 TRBV7-3 ASNLHSSYEQY
TRBJ2-1 TRBV12-3/TRBV12-4 ASSLVPHVDEQF
TRBJ2-1 TRBV12-3/TRBV12-4 ASSEEAGTGVNEQF
TRBJ2-1 TRBV20-1 SSGLAGGNEQF
TRBJ1-2 TRBV28 ASSSGQILLNYGYT
TRBJ2-1 TRBV2 ASSEIAAGPMV
TRBJ1-2 TRBV5-1 ASSLDSSRQGSDGYT
TRBJ2-5 TRBV9 ASSGGGGYQETQY
TRBJ2-1 TRBV20-1 SAGRIAGEPHEQF
TRBJ2-1 TRBV19 ASSIPTGTAFREQF
TRBJ1-5 TRBV3-1 ASSNGAGPGPQH
TRBJ1-5 TRBV20-1 SAPNTGTTGNQPQH
TRBJ2-7 TRBV28 ASRYHYGGYEQY
TRBJ1-6 TRBV9 ASSPLGQGCSPLH
TRBJ2-3 TRBV11-1 ASSLAPRDTQY
TRBJ2-3 TRBV7-2 ASSKLGTSGSSTDTQY
TRBJ2-1 TRBV2 ASSIWGGITSYNEQF
TRBJ2-4 TRBV19 ASGPSGWAKNIQY
TRBJ2-7 TRBV20-1 SARQGQRVYEQY
TRBJ2-2 TRBV20-1 SALGQGNTGELF
TRBJ2-1 TRBV7-9 ASSPTRGLGKNEQF
TRBJ1-2 TRBV20-1 SADRRGAVGGCT
TRBJ1-5 TRBV4-1 ASSQRGGSNQPQH
TRBJ1-2 TRBV20-1 SAVGDSLMHYGYT
TRBJ2-1 TRBV9 ASSVAGASNEQF
TRBJ1-4 TRBV7-8 ASSLASQGNEKLF
TRBJ1-1 TRBV28 ASSWTGAPSNTEAF
TRBJ1-2 TRBV5-1 ASSLTGTGEDHYGYT
TRBJ2-1 TRBV4-1 ASSQTHVEQF
TRBJ2-7 TRBV7-3 ASSLVRWGRGTGSFYEQY
TRBJ2-1 TRBV6-2/TRBV6-3 ASTEGYNEQF
TRBJ1-6 TRBV28 ASFRTGVRASPLH
TRBJ2-5 TRBV20-1 SARPARDSQVETQY
TRBJ2-7 TRBV20-1 SARGTSGSYEQY
TRBJ2-1 TRBV24-1 ATSDLAGGYNEQF
TRBJ2-2 TRBV7-3 ASRLTGAGGELF
TRBJ2-2 TRBV20-1 SANREASGVLATGELF
TRBJ1-6 TRBV7-2 ASSYIASPLH
TRBJ2-7 TRBV12-3/TRBV12-4 ASSLGRGQVEQY
TRBJ1-1 TRBV5-4 ASSLAFPGAEAF
TRBJ2-1 TRBV30 AWSGKRAYNEQF
TRBJ1-2 TRBV14 ASSQDSVAFYGYT
TRBJ2-3 TRBV7-2 ASRSSGGATGTQY
TRBJ1-5 TRBV6-2/TRBV6-3 AGSRPGTAQPQH
TRBJ2-1 TRBV20-1 SVQLAGGQGSNSYNEQF
TRBJ2-1 TRBV5-6 ASSLSQGLF
TRBJ2-3 TRBV19 ASGRSGQAESDTQY
TRBJ2-1 TRBV4-1 ASRRDFTYNEQF
TRBJ1-5 TRBV19 ASSSGEVTYEH